A selection of T cell receptor beta chains follows, all from one sample in a study of T cell changes during pregnancy in multiple sclerosis. Clones were read by immunoSEQ multiplex PCR, and TCRdb kept only the in-frame ones, dropping some. The sample carries over 60,000 clones, 91% recorded once. The specimen comprised peripheral blood, sampled in the third trimester of pregnancy. These receptors were collected from a female donor in good health, enrolled as a control in a pregnancy study. Both conserved end residues are part of each CDR3. A D gene is named only where the DNA matches it firmly. Rows may omit the clone size; those that give it use once, few, many or a size class.

-	17	TRBD1	TRBJ2-6	TRBV5-4	TGTGCCAGCAGCATACAGGGGTCCGGCTCTGGGGCCAACGTCCTGACTTTC	CASSIQGSGSGANVLTF
-	16	TRBD1	TRBJ2-1	TRBV7-2	TGTGCCAGCAGCTTAGAAGGGACAGTCGAGTGGAATGAGCAGTTCTTC	CASSLEGTVEWNEQFF
-	14	TRBD1	TRBJ1-2	TRBV6-1	TGTGCCAGCAGTGCTAGGACAGGTCCCGTGGGCTACACCTTC	CASSARTGPVGYTF
-	12	TRBD2	TRBJ2-1	TRBV29-1	TGCAGCGTTGCGGCTAGCGGGGGGGCATGGGTCTTC	CSVAASGGAWVF
-	18	TRBD1	TRBJ2-2	TRBV14	TGTGCCAGCAGCCAAGATTTGGGACAGGGTGTTGGCGCCGGGGAGCTGTTTTTT	CASSQDLGQGVGAGELFF
-	15	TRBD1	TRBJ2-7	TRBV7-9	TGTGCCAGCAGCTTAAGGACAGGGGAATCCTACGAGCAGTACTTC	CASSLRTGESYEQYF
-	13	TRBD1	TRBJ1-1	TRBV15	TGTGCCACCAGCAGAGAACAGGGGGCTGAAGCTTTCTTT	CATSREQGAEAFF
-	15	TRBD1	TRBJ1-2	TRBV29-1	TGCAGCGTGCGACAGGGGATGGCTGCGTCCTATGGCTACACCTTC	CSVRQGMAASYGYTF
-	13	-	TRBJ2-5	TRBV11-2	TGTGCCAGCAGCGCGGGACTCCGGGAGACCCAGTACTTC	CASSAGLRETQYF
-	16	-	TRBJ1-5	TRBV19	TGTGCCAGTAGTACCGAAGACAGTCCCCTCAATCAGCCCCAGCATTTT	CASSTEDSPLNQPQHF
once	16	TRBD1	TRBJ1-3	TRBV19	TGTGCCAGTAGAACTCCGGGACAGGGGAGCGGAAACACCATATATTTT	CASRTPGQGSGNTIYF
-	13	-	TRBJ2-7	TRBV18	TGTGCCAGCTCACCCGCGGGCGCCTACGAGCAGTACTTC	CASSPAGAYEQYF
-	14	-	TRBJ1-1	TRBV2	TGTGCCAGCACGGGTTTAGCGATGAACACTGAAGCTTTCTTT	CASTGLAMNTEAFF
-	15	-	TRBJ1-1	TRBV19	TGTGCCAGTAGTATCCGGACACCCATGAACACTGAAGCTTTCTTT	CASSIRTPMNTEAFF